Each of the 7 T cell receptor beta chains below was sequenced from the same sample in a study of graft-versus-host responses after intestinal transplantation (dated by TCRdb to the early 2020s). For these receptors, no antigen is known. The library was made by the immunoSEQ multiplex PCR assay. Sourced from immuneACCESS, this table was stored by TCRdb with only in-frame sequences that have V and J called. A share of the clones is absent; for the studies checked, an unresolved V gene accounts for under half, and the remainder has no known explanation. A total of around 110,000 clones appear in this sample, over 75% of them only once. The ten largest clones represent roughly 0.2% of the sample. The sample's time point label, in plain terms: cells obtained before transplantation from donor or recipient. The specimen was unstimulated CD4+ T cells sorted from spleen or lymph node cells, collected before intestinal transplant. These TCRs come from a human donor who received an intestinal transplant.

The chain carries TRBV21-1 and TRBJ1-2. TRBV21-1 is annotated as a pseudogene. The CDR3 totals 13 residues. The CDR3 spells CATPGQRNYGYTF. CDR3 coding DNA: TGTGCCACCCCCGGCCAGCGGAACTATGGCTACACCTTC.

Here the CDR3 DNA reads TGTGCCAGCAGGGATTCTGGACAGGGAATTTCCAATGAGCAGTTCTTC. It codes for CASRDSGQGISNEQFF. The rearrangement joins TRBV27 to TRBJ2-1; 8 bases match TRBD1. V was clipped by 6 bases and J by 6 bases; unmatched bases: 13. This CDR3 has 16 amino acids. CDR1 and CDR2 from the germline V gene are MNHEY and SMNVEV (reference sequence).

The chain employs TRBV5-1 and TRBJ1-2, with D hard to call. Germline lookup yields CDR1 SGHRS and CDR2 YFSETQ. There are 13 residues in the CDR3. V lost 1 base and J lost 2, with 6 bases in between. The CDR3 here is CASSLTENYGYTF. For the CDR3, the DNA is TGCGCCAGCAGCTTGACGGAGAACTATGGCTACACCTTC.

The chain employs TRBV15 and TRBJ2-1, with TRBD1 matching over 8 bases. The trim removed 2 bases at V and 8 bases at J, leaving 8 bases unmatched. This CDR3 is 15 amino acids long. The germline V gene encodes CDR1 LNHNV and CDR2 YYDKDF (reference sequence). The CDR3 coding sequence is TGTGCCACCAGCAGACCGGACAGGGTGGGGTATGAGCAGTTCTTC. Encoded protein: CATSRPDRVGYEQFF.

The rearrangement joins TRBV11-2 to TRBJ2-2; 7 bases are a match to TRBD1. V shed 5 bases, J shed 0 bases, and the junction held 9 bases outside the gene matches. This CDR3 has 17 amino acids. In germline, CDR1 is SGHAT, CDR2 FQNNGV. The CDR3 reads CASSHRGQLANTGELFF. Here the CDR3 DNA reads TGTGCCAGCAGCCATAGGGGGCAGCTTGCGAACACCGGGGAGCTGTTTTTT.

The V and J genes are TRBV18 and TRBJ1-3; 9 bases match TRBD1. The V segment lost 4 bases and the J segment 0 bases; nucleotides outside the gene matches: 4. Germline loops: CDR1 KGHSH, CDR2 LQKENI. The CDR3 runs 16 residues. CDR3 sequence: CASSQWDRASGNTIYF. DNA of the CDR3: TGTGCCAGCTCACAGTGGGACAGGGCCTCTGGAAACACCATATATTTT.

The V and J genes are TRBV7-2 and TRBJ2-7; the match to TRBD1 covers 9 bases. Per germline, CDR1 SGHTA and CDR2 FQGNSA. The CDR3 has 15 residues. V was pared by 2 bases and J by 4 bases, with 6 bases of the junction left unmatched. The CDR3 region is CASSLWLDRGYEQYF. The CDR3 nucleotides read TGTGCCAGCAGCTTATGGCTGGACAGGGGTTACGAGCAGTACTTC.